The rows below give T cell receptor beta chains drawn from one sample of a study of memory CD4+ T cells and cytomegalovirus serostatus. Assay used: immunoSEQ multiplex PCR; TCRdb lists only in-frame clones, some missing. The repertoire consists of some 39,000 clones, with about 85% occurring once and the leading ten covering about 0.79%. What was sequenced was memory CD4+ T cells from blood. These receptors were obtained from an adult in good health and CMV-seronegative. Both conserved end residues are part of each CDR3. D genes are given only for firm matches. Size is omitted from some rows. Given values are once, few, many or a class for expanded clones.

D,J,size,V,CDR3,DNA
-,TRBJ2-7,-,TRBV18,CASSPSSGSYEQYF,TGTGCCAGCTCACCGTCCTCTGGAAGCTACGAGCAGTACTTC
-,TRBJ2-7,-,TRBV28,CASSFGRSDDYEQYF,TGTGCCAGCAGTTTTGGCAGGTCCGACGACTACGAGCAGTACTTC
-,TRBJ2-2,-,TRBV2,CASRARWAGELFF,TGTGCCAGCAGGGCTCGATGGGCCGGGGAGCTGTTTTTT
-,TRBJ2-5,-,TRBV6-6,CASSSSETQYF,TGTGCCAGCAGTAGTTCAGAGACCCAGTACTTC
-,TRBJ2-1,once,TRBV7-6,CASSLEGSSYNEQFF,TGTGCCAGCAGCTTAGAGGGGAGCTCCTACAATGAGCAGTTCTTC
-,TRBJ1-3,-,TRBV6-5,CATRRTSSGNTIYF,TGTGCCACCCGAAGGACAAGCTCTGGAAACACCATATATTTT
-,TRBJ2-2,-,TRBV9,CASSVSGSTGELFF,TGTGCCAGCAGCGTTAGCGGCTCCACCGGGGAGCTGTTTTTT
TRBD1,TRBJ2-7,-,TRBV6-6,CASSSQTGAIYEQYF,TGTGCCAGCAGTTCTCAGACAGGGGCCATCTACGAGCAGTACTTC
-,TRBJ1-4,few,TRBV30,CAWSVSSASRSEKLFF,TGTGCCTGGAGTGTAAGTTCTGCCAGCCGGAGTGAAAAACTGTTTTTT
-,TRBJ1-2,-,TRBV5-1,CASRAGPGSLDGYTF,TGCGCCAGCAGGGCCGGTCCAGGGAGTTTGGATGGCTACACCTTC
-,TRBJ1-1,-,TRBV30,CAWSMEGEAFF,TGTGCCTGGAGTATGGAGGGTGAAGCTTTCTTT
-,TRBJ1-5,few,TRBV6-5,CASSYSRAANQPQHF,TGTGCCAGCAGTTACTCTCGGGCGGCCAATCAGCCCCAGCATTTT
TRBD1,TRBJ1-2,-,TRBV19,CASSTGTEEDYGYTF,TGTGCCAGTAGCACAGGGACAGAAGAGGATTATGGCTACACCTTC
-,TRBJ2-7,-,TRBV5-4,CASSWGQGTYEQYF,TGTGCCAGCAGCTGGGGACAAGGGACCTACGAGCAGTACTTC
-,TRBJ1-3,-,TRBV11-1,CVWVDTIYF,TGTGTCTGGGTAGACACCATATATTTT
-,TRBJ2-3,-,TRBV4-1,CASSQAVDYGPYF,TGCGCCAGCAGCCAAGCGGTGGACTATGGCCCGTATTTT
-,TRBJ2-1,-,TRBV7-6,CASSLAGPGPNEQFF,TGTGCCAGCAGCTTAGCGGGGCCGGGGCCCAATGAGCAGTTCTTC
-,TRBJ2-2,-,TRBV30,CAWRGDTGELFF,TGTGCCTGGAGGGGGGACACCGGGGAGCTGTTTTTT
TRBD1,TRBJ2-1,-,TRBV6-1,CASRLQGPNEQFF,TGTGCCAGCAGGTTACAGGGGCCCAATGAGCAGTTCTTC
-,TRBJ2-7,-,TRBV5-4,CASSLDRGRMVYEQYF,TGTGCCAGCAGCTTGGACCGGGGTAGGATGGTGTACGAGCAGTACTTC
-,TRBJ2-4,-,TRBV19,CASSIDRHRDIQYF,TGTGCCAGTAGTATAGATCGCCATCGGGACATTCAGTACTTC
TRBD2,TRBJ2-3,-,TRBV7-2,CASSPGGRGRADTQYF,TGTGCCAGCAGCCCGGGAGGGCGGGGTCGGGCAGATACGCAGTATTTT
TRBD1,TRBJ1-3,once,TRBV6-6,CASRKTGGNTIYF,TGTGCCAGCAGGAAGACAGGGGGAAACACCATATATTTT
TRBD1,TRBJ2-7,-,TRBV18,CASSPDRDEQYF,TGTGCCAGCTCGCCCGACAGGGACGAGCAGTACTTC
-,TRBJ1-3,-,TRBV4-2,CASSQDVSSWGSGNTIYF,TGTGCCAGCAGCCAAGATGTGTCGTCGTGGGGCTCTGGAAACACCATATATTTT
-,TRBJ1-5,-,TRBV7-2,CASSLLGEGNQPQHF,TGTGCCAGCAGCTTATTAGGGGAAGGTAATCAGCCCCAGCATTTT
-,TRBJ1-3,-,TRBV28,CASSSGGPSGNTIYF,TGTGCCAGCAGTTCCGGGGGCCCGTCTGGAAACACCATATATTTT
-,TRBJ2-2,-,TRBV19,CASTLRPDSGTGELFF,TGTGCCAGTACCCTGAGACCCGACTCGGGCACCGGGGAGCTGTTTTTT
-,TRBJ2-5,once,TRBV14,CASTRGLQETQYF,TGTGCCAGCACAAGGGGCCTTCAAGAGACCCAGTACTTC
-,TRBJ1-2,few,TRBV7-9,CASSLVREDGYTF,TGTGCCAGCAGCTTAGTAAGGGAGGATGGCTACACCTTC
-,TRBJ1-3,-,TRBV6-6,CASILPGNTIYF,TGTGCCAGCATTCTGCCCGGAAACACCATATATTTT